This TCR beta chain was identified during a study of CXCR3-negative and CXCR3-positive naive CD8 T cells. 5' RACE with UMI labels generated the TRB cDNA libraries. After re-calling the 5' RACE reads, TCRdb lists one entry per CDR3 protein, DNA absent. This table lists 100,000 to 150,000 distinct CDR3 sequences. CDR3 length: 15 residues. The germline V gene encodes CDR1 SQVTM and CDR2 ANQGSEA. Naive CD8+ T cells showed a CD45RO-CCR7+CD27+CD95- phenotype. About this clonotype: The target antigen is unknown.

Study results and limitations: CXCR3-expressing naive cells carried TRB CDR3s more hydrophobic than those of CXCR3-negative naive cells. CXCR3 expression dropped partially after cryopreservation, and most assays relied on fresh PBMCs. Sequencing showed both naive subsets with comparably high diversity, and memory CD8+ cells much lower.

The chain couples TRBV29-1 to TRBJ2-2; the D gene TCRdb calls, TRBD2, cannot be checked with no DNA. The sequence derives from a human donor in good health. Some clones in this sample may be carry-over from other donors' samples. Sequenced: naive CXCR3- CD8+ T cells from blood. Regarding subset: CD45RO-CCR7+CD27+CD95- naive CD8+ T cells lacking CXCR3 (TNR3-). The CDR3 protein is CSVQESRTNTGELFF.